This T cell receptor (beta chain) was captured in a study of T cell repertoires in ileal Crohn's disease. Overall study: Less than 45% were active smokers at surgery; median disease duration was nearly eight years.

This CDR3 is 14 amino acids long. V lost 3 bases to trimming and J lost 2 bases, with 10 bases between them. Germline CDR1 reads SNHLY; CDR2 reads FYNNEI. As to time point: neoterminal ileum biopsy at postoperative endoscopy, about 6 months after surgery. Comment on this clone: The antigen is undetermined.

Notes on the study in general: Postoperative endoscopy occurred within one year, median roughly 7.1 months. Clonal expansions were more frequent in active smokers than non-smokers at surgery.

Roughly 470 nanograms of biopsy DNA per sample underwent TCRB immunosequencing. Libraries were prepared by immunoSEQ multiplex PCR; TCRdb keeps only in-frame clonotypes and omits some of them. The profile shows roughly 4,900 clones, 65% to 85% of them singletons. Sequencing used ileal tissue. The origin of this receptor is an adult with Crohn's disease. The chain employs TRBV2 and TRBJ1-1; D remains unclear. The CDR3 protein is CASSESGRNTEAFF. CDR3 bases: TGTGCCAGCAGTGAGTCAGGCAGAAACACTGAAGCTTTCTTT.